The 26 T cell receptor beta chains presented below share a single source sample, sequenced in a study of T cells after somatic rescue of genetic block. Produced via immunoSEQ multiplex PCR; TCRdb's table is partial and in-frame only. The sample has some 90,000 clones, 85% to 90% seen once. The sequenced material came from peripheral blood mononuclear cells (PBMCs). Every receptor here comes from a woman between 18 and 29 years old.

This clone was picked up one time. The gene calls are TRBV5-1 and TRBJ2-7; 7 bases match TRBD2. CDR3 length: 16 amino acids. J was trimmed by 1 base and V by 6 bases; bases with no gene match: 13. Germline lookup yields CDR1 SGHRS and CDR2 YFSETQ. The CDR3 spells CASTTGTGGGSYEQYF. CDR3 DNA sequence: TGCGCCAGCACAACCGGGACGGGAGGAGGATCCTACGAGCAGTACTTC.

V is TRBV6-5 and J is TRBJ1-2; D is unresolved. V gave up 7 bases and J gave up 4 bases, with 16 bases separating them. CDR3 length: 14 residues. Germline-derived CDR1 and CDR2 are MNHEY and SVGAGI. Here the CDR3 reads CASTRPGILYGYTF. As DNA, the CDR3 is TGTGCCAGCACCCGTCCCGGGATTCTCTATGGCTACACCTTC.

The V and J genes are TRBV28 and TRBJ1-2, with a tentative D call TRBD1 (6 bases). Germline CDR1 MDHEN, CDR2 SYDVKM. The CDR3 covers 15 residues. Trimming removed 4 bases at V and 6 bases at J, with 18 bases between. The DNA of the CDR3 is TGTGCCAGCAGTTCGTCCAAACAGGGAGGAAATGGCTACACCTTC. Its translation: CASSSSKQGGNGYTF.

This chain connects TRBV18 to TRBJ1-5; D is uncertain. There are 16 residues in the CDR3. The germline gives CDR1 KGHSH, CDR2 LQKENI. The ends were cut back, 0 bases at V and 0 bases at J, with 9 bases in the middle. CDR3 coding DNA: TGTGCCAGCTCACCACCATCTGGGGTTAGCAATCAGCCCCAGCATTTT. Amino acids: CASSPPSGVSNQPQHF.

V and J are TRBV7-2 and TRBJ2-7, with a tentative D call TRBD1 (5 bases). Trimming shortened V by 5 bases and J by 6 bases, and 14 bases separated the two germline ends. Germline V gene lookup returns CDR1 SGHTA and CDR2 FQGNSA. The CDR3 has 13 amino acids. The CDR3 reads CASSRTSTSEQYF. Here the CDR3 DNA reads TGTGCCAGCAGCCGGACATCGACCTCCGAGCAGTACTTC.

The chain links TRBV9 to TRBJ1-2; 7 bases are shared with TRBD1. Looked up from germline, CDR1 is SGDLS and CDR2 is YYNGEE. After removal of 0 bases from V and 4 bases from J, the junction contained 3 bases not matched to a gene. This CDR3 comprises 14 residues. The chain's CDR3 is CASSVGQGTYGYTF. Written as DNA, the CDR3 is TGTGCCAGCAGCGTAGGACAGGGTACCTATGGCTACACCTTC.

The J gene is TRBJ1-5, the V gene TRBV28; D perhaps matches TRBD1 (6 bases). Germline CDR1 and CDR2: MDHEN and SYDVKM. V gave up 5 bases and J gave up 3 bases, with 20 bases separating them. The CDR3 length is 17 residues. The CDR3 DNA is TGTGCCAGCAGTAACGACCTCAGGACAGTTGACAATCAGCCCCAGCATTTT. Residues: CASSNDLRTVDNQPQHF.

The V gene is TRBV5-5, the J gene TRBJ2-7; no firm D call. The CDR3 has 15 amino acids. The V end was cut by 1 base, the J end by 0 bases, with 11 bases between. Germline V CDR1 and CDR2: SGHKS, YYEKEE (reference sequence). Here the CDR3 reads CASSLNSPSSYEQYF. For the CDR3, the DNA is TGTGCCAGCAGCTTGAATAGTCCCAGCTCCTACGAGCAGTACTTC.

The chain couples TRBV27 to TRBJ1-4; no reliable D call. CDR3 length: 13 amino acids. Germline V gene data show CDR1 as MNHEY and CDR2 as SMNVEV (reference sequence). The V gene lost 6 bases and the J gene lost 8 bases, with 13 bases spanning the gap. The CDR3 DNA reads as TGTGCCAGCAGCCCCTTATCGGGAGAAAAACTGTTTTTT. Residues: CASSPLSGEKLFF.

This chain links TRBV7-9 with TRBJ2-7, with 10 bases fitting TRBD1. This CDR3 has 18 residues. Germline V lookup: CDR1 SEHNR, CDR2 FQNEAQ (reference sequence). The trim removed 5 bases at V and 3 bases at J, leaving 16 bases unmatched. The DNA of the CDR3 is TGTGCCAGCAGCCCCACCTCGACAGGGGGCCGGGCAATCTACGAGCAGTACTTC. Translating it yields CASSPTSTGGRAIYEQYF.

The genes are TRBV12-5 and TRBJ1-2, with a weak D call TRBD1 (6 bases). The germline CDR1 and CDR2 sequences are LGHNT and FRNRAP. V was cut by 0 bases and J by 1 base, with 18 bases left in between. This CDR3 contains 18 residues. CDR3 DNA: TGTGCTAGTGGTTTGGTCCTTCACATACCACAGGGTAACTATGGCTACACCTTC. Encoded protein: CASGLVLHIPQGNYGYTF.

J is TRBJ2-7 and V is TRBV29-1; 10 nucleotides agree with TRBD2. CDR1 and CDR2 (germline): SQVTM, ANQGSEA. The length of the CDR3 is 16 residues. V shed 5 bases and J 0 bases; nucleotides not matched to a gene: 10. DNA for the CDR3: TGCAGCGTTAAGCGGGAGGGTCCGAGGAGCTCCTACGAGCAGTACTTC. Amino acid sequence: CSVKREGPRSSYEQYF.

Note on this clone: Germline is not matched at one junction end, which may reflect a read error. The chain couples TRBV29-1 to TRBJ2-1; no clear D. CDR1 is SQVTM and CDR2 is ANQGSEA in the germline V gene. The CDR3 covers 13 residues. CDR3 coding DNA: TGCAGCGTGGAAGGCGAGATGGTTAATGAGCAGTTCTTC. Translation: CSVEGEMVNEQFF.

This CDR3 is CASTIPGNEQFF. For the CDR3, the DNA is TGCGCCAGCACTATCCCCGGCAATGAGCAGTTCTTC. The chain recombines TRBV5-1 with TRBJ2-1; no clear D. The CDR3 is 12 amino acids. CDR1 is SGHRS and CDR2 is YFSETQ in the germline V gene. The V gene lost 6 bases and the J gene lost 6 bases, with 10 bases spanning the gap.

DNA of the CDR3: TGCAGCGTTGTGGTAGTTAACACTGAAGCTTTCTTT. This gives the protein CSVVVVNTEAFF. The chain has TRBV29-1 and TRBJ1-1; no firm D call. V was shortened by 4 bases and J by 2 bases, with 8 bases between the two germline ends. This CDR3 spans 12 amino acids. The germline CDR1 and CDR2 sequences are SQVTM and ANQGSEA.

This clone was observed once. V usage is TRBV28 and J usage is TRBJ1-2, with a possible D match to TRBD1 (5 bases). V was trimmed by 4 bases and J by 8 bases, leaving 11 bases between them. Germline assignment: CDR1 MDHEN and CDR2 SYDVKM. This CDR3 spans 12 amino acids. The CDR3 DNA is TGTGCCAGCAGTTCTCCGGGGGAGGGCTACACCTTC. Translation gives CASSSPGEGYTF.

CDR3 sequence reads: CASSETGGSYEQYF. The DNA for the CDR3 is TGCGCCAGCAGTGAGACAGGGGGATCCTACGAGCAGTACTTC. This chain connects TRBV10-1 to TRBJ2-7; TRBD1 matches at 8 bases. Unmatched junction bases numbered 1, after V lost 2 bases and J lost 1 base. The germline CDR1 and CDR2 sequences are WNHNN and SYGVQD (reference sequence). This CDR3 is 14 amino acids long.

The J gene is TRBJ1-5, the V gene TRBV2; 7 bases fit TRBD1. This CDR3 spans 17 amino acids. Germline V gene lookup returns CDR1 SNHLY and CDR2 FYNNEI. Germline trimming cut 11 bases from V and 2 bases from J; bases unmatched to any gene: 18. The CDR3 region is CASHRDSSMLGNQPQHF. Here the CDR3 DNA reads TGTGCCTCTCACAGGGACAGCTCAATGTTGGGCAATCAGCCCCAGCATTTT.

The count of this clone is one. V and J are TRBV19 and TRBJ1-2, with D possibly matching TRBD1 (5 bases). Trimming removed 1 base at V and 5 bases at J, with 11 bases between. Per germline, CDR1 LNHDA and CDR2 SQIVND (reference sequence). This CDR3 has 14 residues. CDR3 nucleotides: TGTGCCAGTAGTATAGTATCGGACACTTATGGCTACACCTTC. Translation gives CASSIVSDTYGYTF. The variable domain in full, with the rest retrieved from reference TRBV19 and TRBJ1-2, is DGGITQSPKYLFRKEGQNVTLSCEQNLNHDAMYWYRQDPGQGLRLIYYSQIVNDFQKGDIAEGYSVSREKKESFPLTVTSAQKNPTAFYLCASSIVSDTYGYTFGSGTRLTVV.

The gene calls are TRBV5-1 and TRBJ1-2; TRBD1 is a possible D gene (5 bases). Looked up from germline, CDR1 is SGHRS and CDR2 is YFSETQ. The CDR3 is made up of 13 amino acids. V dropped 0 bases and J dropped 8 bases, with 11 bases sitting between them. The DNA of the CDR3 is TGCGCCAGCAGCTTGGTGGGGGAGTACGGCTACACCTTC. Protein sequence: CASSLVGEYGYTF.

This rearrangement joins TRBV7-9 to TRBJ1-1; 7 bases are shared with TRBD1. CDR1 and CDR2 (germline): SEHNR, FQNEAQ (reference sequence). There are 13 residues in the CDR3. V lost 5 bases, J lost 1 base, and 1 base stayed unmatched. The CDR3 coding sequence is TGTGCCAGCAGCGACAGGGAGAACACTGAAGCTTTCTTT. Translated, it gives CASSDRENTEAFF.

V is TRBV4-1 and J is TRBJ1-2; D ambiguous. The CDR3 runs 15 residues. The V and J ends lost 3 bases and 1 base respectively, with 12 bases between them. Looked up from germline, CDR1 is MGHRA and CDR2 is YSYEKL. CDR3 nucleotide sequence: TGCGCCAGCAGCCAGCAGGAGGGCTTTAACTATGGCTACACCTTC. This sequence encodes CASSQQEGFNYGYTF.

Only one count was recorded for this clone. The rearrangement joins TRBV6-1 to TRBJ2-3, with D uncertain. The CDR3 is 15 residues long. Germline CDR1 is MNHNS and CDR2 is SASEGT. Trimming stripped 7 bases from V and 0 bases from J, with 14 bases between. The CDR3 region is CASTLSGSSTDTQYF. CDR3 sequence (DNA): TGTGCCAGCACCCTGTCTGGCAGCAGCACAGATACGCAGTATTTT.

The chain combines TRBV11-1 with TRBJ1-1; the D gene is possibly TRBD1 (6 bases). Germline lookup yields CDR1 SGHAT and CDR2 FQDESV (reference sequence). This CDR3 contains 13 residues. With 5 bases removed from V and 7 bases from J, the gap between germline ends came to 14 bases. The CDR3 DNA reads as TGTGCCAGCAGCCACCGAGGACAGAGTGAAGCTTTCTTT. Its translation: CASSHRGQSEAFF.

This rearrangement joins TRBV14 to TRBJ2-1; D is undetermined. The V and J ends lost 1 base and 10 bases respectively, with 11 bases between them. Germline loops: CDR1 SGHDN, CDR2 FVKESK. The CDR3 consists of 13 residues. CDR3 loop: CASSQGVAVEQFF. In DNA form, the CDR3 reads TGTGCCAGCAGCCAAGGAGTTGCCGTGGAGCAGTTCTTC.

V and J are TRBV5-6 and TRBJ2-1; D is undetermined. The germline V gene has CDR1 SGHDT and CDR2 YYEEEE. V lost 1 base, J lost 7 bases, and 6 bases lay in between. The CDR3 has 12 amino acids. The CDR3 region has the DNA TGTGCCAGCAGCTTGCACGGAAATGAGCAGTTCTTC. This codes for CASSLHGNEQFF.